Following are 15 T cell receptor beta chains from one sample sequenced in a study of T cell clonality in common variable immunodeficiency. Study observations and caveats: Reportedly, TCR beta sequences from common variable immunodeficiency showed fewer deletions and N-nucleotide insertions.

The assay was immunoSEQ multiplex PCR, and TCRdb's table has in-frame clones only and misses some. Listed for the sample are 25,000 to 30,000 clones, none seen a single time. The antigens for these receptors are not known. The source material was peripheral blood mononuclear cells. The receptors stem from a human donor with common variable immunodeficiency.

With respect to this clone: The read gets to within 3 residues of the CDR3 end, and the germline J gene fills in the rest. The chain has TRBV19 and TRBJ2-1; TRBD2 matches 12 bases. The CDR3 runs 13 residues. The V and J ends lost 6 bases and 9 bases, in that order; junction bases with no gene match: 3. Germline V CDR1 and CDR2: LNHDA, SQIVND (reference sequence). Here the CDR3 reads CASRLAGGAEQFF. CDR3 bases read: TGTGCCAGTAGGCTAGCGGGGGGGGCTGAG.

This clone came up many times. The CDR3 end is not reached by the read, which stops 3 residues before it; the germline J gene fills it in. The rearrangement joins TRBV28 to TRBJ2-1, with D perhaps matching TRBD2 (6 bases). V gave up 5 bases and J gave up 0 bases, with 20 bases separating them. Germline loops: CDR1 MDHEN, CDR2 SYDVKM. CDR3 length equals 18 residues. The CDR3 bases that were read are TGTGCCAGCAGTGGGTTGGCTAGCGAGTTAAGCTCCTACAATGAG. It specifies CASSGLASELSSYNE. The full CDR3 protein is CASSGLASELSSYNEQFF.

The table lists this clone with a few counts. The sequenced fragment ends 3 residues before the CDR3 boundary, so the rest is inferred from the germline J gene. J is TRBJ1-1 and V is TRBV7-9, with D tentatively TRBD1 (5 bases). This CDR3 has 14 amino acids. V was pared by 4 bases and J by 0 bases, with 9 bases between. Germline V gene sequence: CDR1 SEHNR, CDR2 FQNEAQ (reference sequence). Partial CDR3 DNA: TGTGCCAGCAGCTCCGCAGGGATGAACACTGAA. Translation: CASSSAGMNTE. The whole CDR3 reads CASSSAGMNTEAFF.

On this clone itself: The observed sequence ends 3 residues before the CDR3 terminus, with the missing tail filled in from the germline J gene. The rearrangement uses TRBV7-6 and TRBJ2-2; 7 nucleotides align to TRBD1. The V and J ends lost 5 bases and 1 base, in that order; junction bases with no gene match: 4. There are 15 residues in the CDR3. Germline CDR1 reads SGHVS; CDR2 reads FNYEAQ. This CDR3 reads CASSPRTGNTGELFF. Incomplete CDR3 DNA: TGTGCCAGCAGCCCTAGGACAGGGAACACCGGGGAG.

Ten or more counts support this clone. The CDR3 extends 3 residues past the end of the read, so its final part is completed from the germline J gene. The rearrangement links TRBV30 to TRBJ2-3, with D possibly being TRBD1 or TRBD2 (5 bases each). Germline V gene data show CDR1 as GTSNPN and CDR2 as SVGIG (reference sequence). The CDR3 sequence is 14 residues long. Deletions cut 4 bases from V and 1 base from J, with 12 bases between. The DNA read from the CDR3 is TGTGCCTGGACCCTGAGGGGAGGCACAGATACG. Amino acid sequence: CAWTLRGGTDT. The full CDR3 protein reads CAWTLRGGTDTQYF.

This clone was seen only a few times. The read ends 3 residues before the CDR3 terminus; that terminus is restored from the germline J gene. The gene calls are TRBV2 and TRBJ1-4, with D perhaps TRBD1 (5 bases). Trimming cost V 7 bases and J 8 bases, with 17 bases left between them. The CDR3 extends over 14 amino acids. Germline lookup yields CDR1 SNHLY and CDR2 FYNNEI. CDR3 DNA, as far as it was read: TGTGCCAGCATCGGCAGGGTACACGGAGAAAAA. It encodes CASIGRVHGEK. The CDR3 reads in full as CASIGRVHGEKLFF.

This clone has a handful of counts. The read terminates 3 residues before the CDR3 end, so the remaining end is supplied by the germline J gene. The rearrangement uses TRBV7-6 and TRBJ2-7; D not certain. The CDR3 consists of 12 residues. V lost 5 bases and J 5 bases, leaving 10 bases between the germline ends. Per the germline V gene, CDR1 is SGHVS and CDR2 is FNYEAQ. The CDR3 sequence: CASSLSPNEQYF. The sequenced part of the CDR3 DNA is TGTGCCAGCAGCCTTAGCCCGAACGAG.

This clone occurred many times. The read ends 3 residues before the CDR3 terminus; that terminus is restored from the germline J gene. V gene TRBV6-2 or TRBV6-3 combines with J gene TRBJ1-4, with D uncertain. The CDR3 is made up of 12 amino acids. Trimming pared 5 bases from V and 8 bases from J, leaving 9 bases between. Germline V lookup: CDR1 MNHEY, CDR2 SVGEGT. CDR3 residues: CASSPAEEKLFF. CDR3 bases read: TGTGCCAGCAGTCCTGCGGAAGAAAAA.

On this clone itself: With the read ending 3 residues before the CDR3 end, the germline J gene is used to fill in that end. The gene calls are TRBV18 and TRBJ2-2; a possible D gene is TRBD1 (6 bases). The V gene lost 3 bases and the J gene lost 0 bases, with 8 bases spanning the gap. This CDR3 is 15 amino acids long. Germline V gene sequence: CDR1 KGHSH, CDR2 LQKENI. CDR3 bases read: TGTGCCAGCTCACCCGGGACAACGAACACCGGGGAG. Protein product: CASSPGTTNTGE. The whole CDR3 protein is CASSPGTTNTGELFF.

For this clone: The CDR3 goes on 3 residues after the read ends, and that part is filled in from the germline J gene. The chain carries TRBV18 and TRBJ2-5, with 7 bases fitting TRBD1. V lost 4 bases and J lost 5; bases outside the gene matches: 4. The CDR3 is 13 amino acids. CDR1 KGHSH and CDR2 LQKENI come from the germline V gene. CDR3 bases read: TGTGCCAGCTCACTGAACAGGGGTGAGACC. It translates to CASSLNRGET. The full CDR3 sequence reads CASSLNRGETQYF.

In its sample, this clone was seen many times. The read gets to within 3 residues of the CDR3 end, and the germline J gene fills in the rest. The chain combines TRBV20-1 with TRBJ2-2, with 8 bases aligning to TRBD1. The junction had 3 bases not matched to a gene; V was cut back by 5 bases and J by 4 bases. The CDR3 sequence is 13 residues long. The germline V gene has CDR1 DFQATT and CDR2 SNEGSKA (reference sequence). CDR3 in amino acids: CSAGQGSTGELFF. CDR3 bases read: TGCAGTGCTGGACAGGGAAGCACCGGGGAG.

This clone was recorded at least ten times. The read stops 3 residues short of the end of the CDR3; the missing end is completed from the germline J gene. The chain is built from TRBV7-6 and TRBJ2-3; D is perhaps TRBD2 (6 bases). V was clipped by 5 bases and J by 3 bases, with 18 bases between them. CDR3 length: 16 amino acids. Germline loops: CDR1 SGHVS, CDR2 FNYEAQ. The sequenced part of the CDR3 DNA is TGTGCCAGCAGCAGACATCGGGGGAAGATAACAGATACG. Residues: CASSRHRGKITDT. The whole CDR3 sequence is CASSRHRGKITDTQYF.

This clone was detected many times. The CDR3 protein is CASSPSSVGLAGALSYEQYF. The sequenced CDR3 bases are TGTGCCAGCAGCCCTTCGAGTGTTGGACTAGCGGGGGCCCTCTCCTACGAG. The chain has TRBV4-2 and TRBJ2-7; 13 bases map to TRBD2. The read is 3 residues too short to cover the CDR3 end, so that end is filled in from the germline J gene. Germline V CDR1 and CDR2: LGHNA, YNFKEQ. The CDR3 extends over 20 amino acids. With 4 bases clipped from V and 0 bases from J, the junction kept 15 bases outside the gene matches.

With regard to this clone: The CDR3 end falls 3 residues outside the read, so it is completed with the germline J gene. This sequence joins TRBV7-6 and TRBJ2-1; D is possibly TRBD2 (5 bases). V was clipped by 1 base and J by 9 bases, with 19 bases between them. Germline V lookup: CDR1 SGHVS, CDR2 FNYEAQ. The CDR3 extends over 16 amino acids. The covered CDR3 bases are TGTGCCAGCAGCTTAGATAGTAGCGCAGCACACGGTGAG. This codes for CASSLDSSAAHGE. The whole CDR3 protein reads CASSLDSSAAHGEQFF. The variable domain in full, with the rest retrieved from reference TRBV7-6 and TRBJ2-1, is GAGVSQSPRYKVTKRGQDVALRCDPISGHVSLYWYRQALGQGPEFLTYFNYEAQQDKSGLPNDRFSAERPEGSISTLTIQRTEQRDSAMYRCASSLDSSAAHGEQFFGPGTRLTVL.

This clone has ten or more counts. With the read ending 3 residues before the CDR3 end, the germline J gene is used to fill in that end. This rearrangement joins TRBV7-2 to TRBJ1-2; D may be TRBD1 (6 bases). CDR3 length: 13 residues. CDR1 and CDR2 (germline): SGHTA, FQGNSA. The covered CDR3 bases are TGTGCCAGCAGCCGGGGTCAGGGGTTTGAC. As protein: CASSRGQGFD. The complete CDR3 protein is CASSRGQGFDYTF.